This T cell receptor beta chain emerged from a study of OX40 agonist ivuxolimab in advanced cancers. In the case of this clone: What it recognizes is unknown.

TCRdb's copy holds only in-frame clones and misses some; the assay was immunoSEQ multiplex PCR. The sample contains 30,000 to 45,000 clones, around 90% of which appear only once. CDR3 length: 15 amino acids. V was trimmed by 2 bases and J by 2 bases, leaving 14 bases between them. Germline CDR1 is GTSNPN and CDR2 is SVGIG (reference sequence). General study results and limits: At 0.1 to 3.0 mg/kg, CD4+ and CD8+ blood T cells expanded clonally by week 6.

This chain uses TRBV30 with TRBJ2-3; no definite D call. The starting material was CD4+ or CD8+ T cells sorted from blood, obtained in a trial of the OX40 agonist ivuxolimab. This receptor was identified in an adult with an advanced solid tumor such as melanoma, head and neck, liver or kidney cancer. The CDR3 DNA reads TGTGCCTGGAGTCTTCTGGGTACCGTCACAGATACGCAGTATTTT. Its protein is CAWSLLGTVTDTQYF.